The entry that follows covers one T cell receptor (beta chain) sequence. At the deep level, the assay was run. Some clones are missing from TCRdb's copy, which holds only in-frame ones; the method was immunoSEQ multiplex PCR. The sample shows around 480,000 clones, approximately 79% of them seen only once. This entry comes from a study of shared clonotypes between healthy human individuals. Germline V gives CDR1 SNHLY, CDR2 FYNNEI. Trimming shortened V by 5 bases and J by 0 bases, and 10 bases separated the two germline ends. The CDR3 sequence is 14 residues long. The receptor's source is a woman aged 35 to 49 in good health. Some clones in this sample may be carry-over from other donors' samples. The sample consisted of PBMCs. The chain uses TRBV2 and TRBJ1-1; D remains unclear. This CDR3 reads CASSNWVLNTEAFF. The CDR3 DNA reads TGTGCCAGCAGTAATTGGGTCCTGAACACTGAAGCTTTCTTT.